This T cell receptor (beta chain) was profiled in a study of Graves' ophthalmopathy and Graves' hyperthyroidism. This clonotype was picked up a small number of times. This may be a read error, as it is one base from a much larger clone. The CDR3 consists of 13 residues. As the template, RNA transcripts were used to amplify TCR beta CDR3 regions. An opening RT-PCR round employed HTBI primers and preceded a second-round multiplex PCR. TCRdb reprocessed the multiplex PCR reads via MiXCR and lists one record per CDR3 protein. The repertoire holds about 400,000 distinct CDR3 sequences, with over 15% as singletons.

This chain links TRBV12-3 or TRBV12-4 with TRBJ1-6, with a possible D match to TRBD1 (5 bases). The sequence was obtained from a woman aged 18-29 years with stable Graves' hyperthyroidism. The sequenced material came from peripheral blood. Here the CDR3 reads CASSQGVNSHLHF. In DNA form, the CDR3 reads TGTGCCAGCAGTCAGGGAGTTAATTCACACCTCCACTTT.